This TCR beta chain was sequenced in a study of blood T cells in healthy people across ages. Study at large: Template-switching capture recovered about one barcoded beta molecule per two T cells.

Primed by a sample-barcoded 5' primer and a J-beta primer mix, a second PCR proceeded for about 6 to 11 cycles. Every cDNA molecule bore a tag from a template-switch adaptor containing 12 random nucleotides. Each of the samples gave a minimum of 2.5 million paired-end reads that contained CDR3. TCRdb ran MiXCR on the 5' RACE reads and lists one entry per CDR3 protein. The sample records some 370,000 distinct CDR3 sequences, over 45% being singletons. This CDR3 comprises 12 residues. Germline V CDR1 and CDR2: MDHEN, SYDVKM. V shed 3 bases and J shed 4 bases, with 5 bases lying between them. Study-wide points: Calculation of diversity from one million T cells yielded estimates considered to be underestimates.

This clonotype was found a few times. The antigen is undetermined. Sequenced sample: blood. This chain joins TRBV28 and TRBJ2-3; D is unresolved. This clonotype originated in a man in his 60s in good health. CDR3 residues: CASSFRPDTQYF. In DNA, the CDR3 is TGTGCCAGCAGTTTCCGGCCAGATACGCAGTATTTT.